Listed below are T cell receptor beta chains from one sample, sequenced in a study of post-analysis software for immune sequencing data. TCRdb reprocessed the PCR reads with MiXCR, giving one entry per CDR3 protein. The sample includes around 400,000 distinct CDR3 sequences, approximately 37% of them seen just once. The material sequenced was blood. These receptors all come from a girl aged 2 to 9 with multiple sclerosis. CDR3s include the opening cysteine and the closing phenylalanine or tryptophan. Each record gives: J gene, V gene, D gene, clone size, CDR3 DNA, CDR3 protein. The D gene is left open where the match is weak. Rows may omit the clone size; those that give it use once, few, many or a size class.

>TRBJ2-1|TRBV25-1|.|.
TGTGCCAGCAGTGAATCCCCAGGGGACAATGAGCAGTTCTTC
CASSESPGDNEQFF
>TRBJ2-3|TRBV20-1|.|few
TGCAGTGCTAGTCTTTACACAGATACGCAGTATTTT
CSASLYTDTQYF
>TRBJ2-5|TRBV13|TRBD2|.
TGTGCCAGCAGCTTGGTGTGGAGCGGGGGAAAAGAGACCCAGTACTTC
CASSLVWSGGKETQYF
>TRBJ2-3|TRBV12-5|.|few
TGTGCTAGTGAGGATGGACCCTCGGTAGATACGCAGTATTTT
CASEDGPSVDTQYF
>TRBJ2-7|TRBV4-1|.|few
TGCGCCAGCAGCCCCAGCGGAACTTACTACGAGCAGTACTTC
CASSPSGTYYEQYF
>TRBJ2-1|TRBV7-2|TRBD2|.
TGTGCCAGCAGTCCGGGACTAGCGAACCGCAAGCTCTACAATGAGCAGTTCTTC
CASSPGLANRKLYNEQFF
>TRBJ2-5|TRBV20-1|.|few
TGCAGTGCTAGAGATTTGCGGAAAGAGACCCAGTACTTC
CSARDLRKETQYF
>TRBJ2-5|TRBV28|.|.
TGTGCCAGCAGTTTAGGGGCAGGGGTAAGACGAGAGACCCAGTACTTC
CASSLGAGVRRETQYF
>TRBJ1-2|TRBV7-9|.|.
TGTGCCAGCAGCTTCTGGGAAAACTATGGCTACACCTTC
CASSFWENYGYTF
>TRBJ1-1|TRBV29-1|.|.
TGCAGCGTTGAGCTGCAGCTAGCGCGTGAAGCTTTCTTT
CSVELQLAREAFF
>TRBJ1-2|TRBV7-9|.|.
TGTGCCAGCAGCGTCGGGACACCTGAACTTTATGGCTACACCTTC
CASSVGTPELYGYTF
>TRBJ2-3|TRBV12-3/TRBV12-4|.|.
TGTGCCAGCAGCTTAGTTGCCGGCTACTCTAGCACAGATACGCAGTATTTT
CASSLVAGYSSTDTQYF
>TRBJ2-7|TRBV5-1|.|few
TGCGCCAGCAGCTCTCCCAGGGAAACGGGCTCCTACGAGCAGTACTTC
CASSSPRETGSYEQYF
>TRBJ2-1|TRBV5-1|TRBD1|.
TGCGCCAGCAGCGCGGGACAGGGATCCGATGAGCAGTTCTTC
CASSAGQGSDEQFF
>TRBJ1-1|TRBV29-1|.|.
TGCAGCGTGGCAGGAGGGCAGATGGCTGAAGCTTTCTTT
CSVAGGQMAEAFF
>TRBJ2-7|TRBV6-2/TRBV6-3|.|few
TGTGCCAGCAGTTCGTCTATCGCCTACGAGCAGTACTTC
CASSSSIAYEQYF
>TRBJ2-3|TRBV7-8|TRBD1|.
TGTGCCAGCAGCTTAGAATGGGACAGGGGATCTACAGATACGCAGTATTTT
CASSLEWDRGSTDTQYF
>TRBJ2-6|TRBV7-8|.|few
TGTGCCAGCAGCTTTCTTGCAACTGGGGCCAACGTCCTGACTTTC
CASSFLATGANVLTF
>TRBJ2-7|TRBV7-6|TRBD1|few
TGTGCCAGCAGCTCGCAAACGACAGGGGAAGGAGGCTCCTACGAGCAGTACTTC
CASSSQTTGEGGSYEQYF
>TRBJ2-3|TRBV27|.|.
TGTGCCAGCAGTCTCCACCCCACGATGCCCTGGAGCACAGATACGCAGTATTTT
CASSLHPTMPWSTDTQYF
>TRBJ1-5|TRBV15|.|.
TGTGCCACCAGCGGTGGACGGGGCAATCAGCCCCAGCATTTT
CATSGGRGNQPQHF
>TRBJ2-5|TRBV18|TRBD1|.
TGTGCCAGCTCACTCGGGACAGGTTTCGAGGAAGAGACCCAGTACTTC
CASSLGTGFEEETQYF
>TRBJ2-3|TRBV28|TRBD2|.
TGTGCCAGCCCTCCGGGACTAAGGCCAGATACGCAGTATTTT
CASPPGLRPDTQYF
>TRBJ2-1|TRBV21-1|.|.
TGTGCCATCAGGTACAGGGGGGGCAATGAGCAGTTCTTC
CAIRYRGGNEQFF
>TRBJ1-2|TRBV29-1|.|.
TGCAGCTCTGACTGGGGAGATGGCTACACCTTC
CSSDWGDGYTF
>TRBJ2-3|TRBV4-2|.|few
TGTGCCAGCAGCCAAGGCCGCGGGACTCCGAATACGCAGTATTTT
CASSQGRGTPNTQYF
>TRBJ2-7|TRBV7-9|.|.
TGTGCCAGTAGCCGGGACCCCATCGACGAGCAGTACTTC
CASSRDPIDEQYF
>TRBJ1-2|TRBV20-1|TRBD1|few
TGCAGTGCAGAGAGGACAGGGGGAAAGCGTGGCTACACCTTC
CSAERTGGKRGYTF